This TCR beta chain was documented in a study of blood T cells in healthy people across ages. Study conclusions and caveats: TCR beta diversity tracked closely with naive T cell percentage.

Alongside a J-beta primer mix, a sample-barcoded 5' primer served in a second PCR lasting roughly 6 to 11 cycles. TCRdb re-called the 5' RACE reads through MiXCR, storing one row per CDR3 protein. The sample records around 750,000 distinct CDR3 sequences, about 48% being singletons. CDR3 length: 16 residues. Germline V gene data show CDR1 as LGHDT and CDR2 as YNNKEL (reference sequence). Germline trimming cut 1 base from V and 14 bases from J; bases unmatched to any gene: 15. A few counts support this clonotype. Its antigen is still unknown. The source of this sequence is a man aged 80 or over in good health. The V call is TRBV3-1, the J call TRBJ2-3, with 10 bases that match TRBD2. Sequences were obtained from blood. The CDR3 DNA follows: TGTGCCAGCAGCCAAGTTTCGAGCGGGAGGGCCGGATACGCGTATTTT. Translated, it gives CASSQVSSGRAGYAYF.